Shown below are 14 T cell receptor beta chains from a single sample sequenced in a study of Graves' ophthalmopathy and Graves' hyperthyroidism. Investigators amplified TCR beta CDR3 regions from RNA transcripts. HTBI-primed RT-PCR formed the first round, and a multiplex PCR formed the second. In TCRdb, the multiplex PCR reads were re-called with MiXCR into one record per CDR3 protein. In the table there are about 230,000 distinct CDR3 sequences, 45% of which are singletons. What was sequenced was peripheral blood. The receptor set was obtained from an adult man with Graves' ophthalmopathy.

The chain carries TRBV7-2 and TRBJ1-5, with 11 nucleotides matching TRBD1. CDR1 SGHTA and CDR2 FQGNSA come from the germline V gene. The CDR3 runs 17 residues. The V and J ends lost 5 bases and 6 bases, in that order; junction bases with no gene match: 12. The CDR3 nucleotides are TGTGCCAGCAGCCACCAACCGGACAGGGGGCTTAGTCAGCCCCAGCATTTT. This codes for CASSHQPDRGLSQPQHF.

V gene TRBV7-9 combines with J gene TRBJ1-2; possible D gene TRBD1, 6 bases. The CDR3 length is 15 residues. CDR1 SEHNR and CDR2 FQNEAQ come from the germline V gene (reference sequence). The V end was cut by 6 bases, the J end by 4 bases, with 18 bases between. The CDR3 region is CASSFIQGPSYGYTF. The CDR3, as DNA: TGTGCCAGCAGTTTCATACAGGGCCCGTCCTATGGCTACACCTTC.

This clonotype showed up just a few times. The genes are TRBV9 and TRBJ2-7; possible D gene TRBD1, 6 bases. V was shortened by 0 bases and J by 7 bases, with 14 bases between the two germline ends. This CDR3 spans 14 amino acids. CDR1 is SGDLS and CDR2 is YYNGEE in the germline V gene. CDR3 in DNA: TGTGCCAGCAGCGTAGCCCTCAGGGGACGGGAGCAGTACTTC. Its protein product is CASSVALRGREQYF. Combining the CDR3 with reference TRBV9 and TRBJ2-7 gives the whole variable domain DSGVTQTPKHLITATGQRVTLRCSPRSGDLSVYWYQQSLDQGLQFLIQYYNGEERAKGNILERFSAQQFPDLHSELNLSSLELGDSALYFCASSVALRGREQYFGPGTRLTVT.

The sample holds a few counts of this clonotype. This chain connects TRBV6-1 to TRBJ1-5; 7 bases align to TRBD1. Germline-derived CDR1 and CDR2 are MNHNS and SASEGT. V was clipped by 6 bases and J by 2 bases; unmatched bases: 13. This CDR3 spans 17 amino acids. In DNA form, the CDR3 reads TGTGCCAGCAGGTTAAGACAGGGTGGAATGGGCAATCAGCCCCAGCATTTT. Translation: CASRLRQGGMGNQPQHF.

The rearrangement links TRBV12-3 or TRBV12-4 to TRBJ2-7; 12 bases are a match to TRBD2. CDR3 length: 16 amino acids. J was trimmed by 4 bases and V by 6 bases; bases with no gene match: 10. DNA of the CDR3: TGTGCCAGCAGCCTACCGGCTACTAGCGGGAGGTACGAGCAGTACTTC. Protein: CASSLPATSGRYEQYF.

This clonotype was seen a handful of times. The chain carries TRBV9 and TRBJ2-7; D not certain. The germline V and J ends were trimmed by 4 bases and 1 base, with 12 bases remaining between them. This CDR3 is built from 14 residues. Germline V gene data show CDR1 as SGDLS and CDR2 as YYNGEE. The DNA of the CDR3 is TGTGCCAGCAGCCCGTTGGGTAAATCCTACGAGCAGTACTTC. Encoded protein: CASSPLGKSYEQYF. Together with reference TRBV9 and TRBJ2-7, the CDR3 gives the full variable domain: DSGVTQTPKHLITATGQRVTLRCSPRSGDLSVYWYQQSLDQGLQFLIQYYNGEERAKGNILERFSAQQFPDLHSELNLSSLELGDSALYFCASSPLGKSYEQYFGPGTRLTVT.

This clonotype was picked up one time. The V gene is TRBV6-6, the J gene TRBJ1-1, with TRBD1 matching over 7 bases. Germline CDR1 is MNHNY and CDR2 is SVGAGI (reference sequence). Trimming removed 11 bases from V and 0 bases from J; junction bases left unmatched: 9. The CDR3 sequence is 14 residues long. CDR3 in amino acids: CAWSVGQLNTEAFF. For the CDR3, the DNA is TGTGCCTGGAGTGTGGGACAGCTGAACACTGAAGCTTTCTTT.

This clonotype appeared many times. The CDR3 DNA is TGTGCCAGCAGCTTAGCGGCTAGTGGAGAGACCCAGTACTTC. Protein product: CASSLAASGETQYF. The chain employs TRBV7-9 and TRBJ2-5, with unresolved D. This CDR3 has 14 residues. V lost 0 bases and J lost 4, with 9 bases in between. In germline, CDR1 is SEHNR, CDR2 FQNEAQ (reference sequence).

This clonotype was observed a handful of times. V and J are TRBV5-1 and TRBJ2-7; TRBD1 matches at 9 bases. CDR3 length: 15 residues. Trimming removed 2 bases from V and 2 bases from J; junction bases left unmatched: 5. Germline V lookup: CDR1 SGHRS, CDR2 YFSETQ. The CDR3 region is CASSLVGTGTYEQYF. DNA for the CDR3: TGCGCCAGCAGCTTAGTTGGGACAGGGACCTACGAGCAGTACTTC.

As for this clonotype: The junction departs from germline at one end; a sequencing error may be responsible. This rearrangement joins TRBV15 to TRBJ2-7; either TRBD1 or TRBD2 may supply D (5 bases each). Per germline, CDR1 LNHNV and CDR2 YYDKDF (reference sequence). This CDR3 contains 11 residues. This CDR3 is CATSNGDEQCF. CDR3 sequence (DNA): TGTGCCACCAGCAATGGGGACGAGCAGTGCTTC.

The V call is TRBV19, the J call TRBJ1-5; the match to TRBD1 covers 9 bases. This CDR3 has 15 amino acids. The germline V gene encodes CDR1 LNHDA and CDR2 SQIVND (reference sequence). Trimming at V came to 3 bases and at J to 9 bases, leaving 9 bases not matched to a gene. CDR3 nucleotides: TGTGCCAGTAGTATCCTGTCACAGGGGGCTGGGCCCCAGCATTTT. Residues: CASSILSQGAGPQHF.

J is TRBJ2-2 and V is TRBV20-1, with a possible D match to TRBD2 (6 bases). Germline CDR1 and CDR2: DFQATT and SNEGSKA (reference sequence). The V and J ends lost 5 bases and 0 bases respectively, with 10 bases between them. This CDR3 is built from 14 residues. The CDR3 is CSAVADSNTGELFF. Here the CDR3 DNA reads TGCAGTGCTGTAGCGGACTCGAACACCGGGGAGCTGTTTTTT.

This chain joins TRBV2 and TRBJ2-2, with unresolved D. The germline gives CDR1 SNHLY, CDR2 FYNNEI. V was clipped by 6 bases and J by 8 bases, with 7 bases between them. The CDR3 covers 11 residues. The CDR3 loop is CASSLQGELFF. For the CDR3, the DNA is TGTGCCAGCAGCCTACAGGGGGAGCTGTTTTTT. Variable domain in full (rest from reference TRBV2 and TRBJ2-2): EPEVTQTPSHQVTQMGQEVILRCVPISNHLYFYWYRQILGQKVEFLVSFYNNEISEKSEIFDDQFSVERPDGSNFTLKIRSTKLEDSAMYFCASSLQGELFFGEGSRLTVL.

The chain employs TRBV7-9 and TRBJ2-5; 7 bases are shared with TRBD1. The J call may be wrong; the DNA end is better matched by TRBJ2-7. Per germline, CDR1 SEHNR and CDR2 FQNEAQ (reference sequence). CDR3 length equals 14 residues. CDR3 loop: CASSTDRFPYEQYF. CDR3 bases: TGTGCCAGCAGCACGGACAGGTTTCCTTACGAGCAGTACTTC.